This TCR beta chain was documented in a study of cytomegalovirus exposure and HLA in healthy donors. Study observations and caveats: Researchers reported in a later analysis that common viral pathogens appeared linked to several top clusters. CMV serostatus was the only recorded immune exposure for donors. TCR beta V- and J-gene trimming, according to a later analysis, was linked to a missense DCLRE1C variant.

Details on this clone: Its antigen is currently unknown.

PCR primers comprised 60 Vbeta and 13 Jbeta primers. Assay used: immunoSEQ multiplex PCR; TCRdb lists only in-frame clones, some missing. Recorded here are around 75,000 clones; the top ten clones represent about 5%. The CDR3 contains 14 residues. Trimming shortened V by 1 base and J by 4 bases, and 7 bases separated the two germline ends. Germline V gives CDR1 SGHTA, CDR2 FQGNSA. The TCR originated in a man between 35 and 55 years old in good health and CMV-seronegative. This sequence joins TRBV7-2 and TRBJ1-4; no clear D gene. The specimen was PBMCs. The CDR3 bases are TGTGCCAGCAGCTTAGGAGGGTATAATGAAAAACTGTTTTTT. Its translation is CASSLGGYNEKLFF.